This TCR beta chain stems from a study of T cells in Graves' hyperthyroidism and ophthalmopathy. Germline CDR1 is MNHEY and CDR2 is SMNVEV (reference sequence). The CDR3 loop spans 14 amino acids. V was trimmed by 5 bases and J by 5 bases, leaving 16 bases between them. Amplified TCR beta CDR3 regions derived from RNA transcripts. The TCR CDR3 was amplified in a first-round RT-PCR using the HTBI primer set. MiXCR, applied by TCRdb to the multiplex PCR reads, yields one record per CDR3 protein. The sample gives 660,000 or so distinct CDR3 sequences, around 21% of which show up once; around a third is in the top ten. The PBMCs were sourced from fresh peripheral blood (approximately 9.6 ml).

The origin of this receptor is a man in his thirties or forties with Graves' ophthalmopathy. The chain combines TRBV27 with TRBJ2-7; D unclear. Sequencing input: blood. CDR3 protein: CASSLGLNTHEQYF. The DNA for the CDR3 is TGTGCCAGCAGTCTAGGGCTGAATACGCACGAGCAGTACTTC.